The subject of this entry is one T cell receptor beta chain. Antigen specificity is unknown. The data belong to a study of cytomegalovirus exposure and HLA in healthy donors. Background on the study: Most genotyped donors, 81% of 300 to 400, had Caucasian-associated genetic ancestry.

Study findings and constraints: V- and J-gene trimming in TCR beta was tied to a missense DCLRE1C variant by an analysis performed later. Researchers had no immune exposure information except CMV serostatus available.

PCR was performed using 60 Vbeta and 13 Jbeta primers. Clones were read by immunoSEQ multiplex PCR, and TCRdb kept only the in-frame ones, dropping some. Of some 180,000 clones listed, roughly 84% are singletons. Sequencing was carried out using PBMCs. This sequence was found in a girl under two years old in good health and CMV-seronegative.

The CDR3 nucleotides read TGCGCCAGCAGCCAAGAAGTGACAGGGGGCTACGAGCAGTACTTC. Its translation: CASSQEVTGGYEQYF. This chain joins TRBV4-1 and TRBJ2-7; 9 nucleotides align to TRBD1. V was clipped by 0 bases and J by 3 bases; unmatched bases: 3. This CDR3 is built from 15 residues. Germline-derived CDR1 and CDR2 are MGHRA and YSYEKL.